This TCR beta chain originates from a study of beta chain features in type 1 diabetes. Looking at the study overall: Healthy donors, compared against patients, showed similar age, gender and cell yields. Study outcomes and limitations: Within each of all four CD4+ subsets, Type 1 diabetes patients had TCRB CDR3s that were moderately but significantly shorter.

About this clone: Its specificity is unknown.

Only one heparinised blood draw was taken per donor, and its volume averaged approximately 120 mL. A sort by CD45RO/CCR7/CD25/CD127/CD95/CD27 yielded CD4+ naive, central memory, regulatory and stem cell-like memory cells. Expressed TCRB transcripts were sequenced after all isolated RNA was converted to cDNA. This table comes from immunoSEQ multiplex PCR, and its TCRdb copy is limited to in-frame clones, with some not included. This table has 35,000 to 50,000 clones, 50% appearing once. Germline V CDR1 and CDR2: LGHNA, YSLEER. The CDR3 length is 18 residues. V lost 4 bases and J lost 0, with 18 bases in between.

The sample taken for sequencing was stem cell memory CD4+ T cells from blood. The J gene is TRBJ2-2, the V gene TRBV4-3; a weak D match, TRBD2 (6 bases). This clonotype was sampled from a woman aged 30 to 39 in good health. CDR3 sequence: CASSPRQSRDPNTGELFF. For the CDR3, the DNA is TGCGCCAGCAGCCCCCGTCAATCGCGGGATCCGAACACCGGGGAGCTGTTTTTT.